Listed here is a single T cell receptor beta chain. Its antigen remains unidentified. Base qualities are missing; no much larger clone stands one base away. The sample originates from a study of neoadjuvant anti-PD-1 for oral cavity cancer (dated by TCRdb to the early 2020s). General notes on the study: Three to four biweekly doses of nivolumab at 3 mg/kg were mostly administered to patients before curative-intent surgical resection. For patients who did not progress, a fourth nivolumab dose was given around day 43, followed by definitive surgical resection on days 50-56. Patients with complete response, partial response or stable disease by RECIST 1.1 were defined as responders, whereas patients with progression were defined as non-responders. The parent correlative cohort had approximately twelve patients and a response rate of 30% to 35%. What the work shows at the level of the full study, not this receptor alone: After neoadjuvant nivolumab, significantly higher T cell clonality (Gini index) was found within PBMCs in non-responders than in responders. The TCR analyses had only three patients in each response group, and the authors called for validation in larger cohorts. Higher pretreatment blood Treg/Th17 ratios correlated with higher pretreatment blood TCRbeta clonality and lower post-treatment tumor TCRbeta clonality.

The germline V gene yields SGHNT for CDR1 and YENEEA for CDR2. V and J are truncated by 5 bases and 9 bases respectively, leaving an intervening sequence of 26 bases. Its CDR3 holds 17 amino acids, cysteine through phenylalanine. Only the CDR3 part of the read is kept: 51 bases, read in frame from the first base. The time point label, as the study defines it: before neoadjuvant nivolumab. Patients were newly diagnosed with stage II-IVA oral cavity squamous cell carcinoma and had received no prior systemic or radiation treatment. The cohort consisted of patients with HPV-negative, locally advanced oral cavity squamous cell carcinoma. Peripheral blood mononuclear cells were analyzed directly and were not maintained or expanded in culture. The samples were obtained from a longitudinal correlative study of a single-arm phase II trial testing neoadjuvant nivolumab in oral cavity squamous cell carcinoma. Subject-matched pre- and post-treatment PBMCs and tumors from three responders and three non-responders were subjected to genomic DNA-based TCRbeta sequencing. Peripheral blood mononuclear cells were collected before nivolumab treatment and were collected again after treatment, at the time of surgery. Genomic DNA was isolated from PBMCs using the Maxwell RSC DNA from Cells kit.

For deep sequencing of PBMC libraries, mostly about 480 ng of input genomic DNA was used, and six replicates were run per sample. Following the manufacturer's instructions, the team built TCRbeta libraries using the immunoSEQ hsTCRbeta kit. An Illumina NovaSeq 6000 S4 flow cell was used to sequence the final libraries, which had first been combined to 3 nM. In the authors' own workflow: The immunoSEQ Analyzer was used for raw data preprocessing and quality control. The analysis was limited to productive rearrangements, and each clonotype was defined by a unique CDR3 amino acid sequence. Repertoire clonality was estimated as the Gini-Simpson index, which was calculated using the R package tcR. Student's t test was used to compare Gini indices, while Pearson correlation assessed associations with tumor size change. The clones in this table, taken by TCRdb from immuneACCESS, are in-frame only. Not every clone is retained; where verified, under half of the shortfall comes from an unresolved V gene, and the cause of the rest is unknown. That table gives V, J and clone size, and the DNA gave D and trimming. This sample comprises 6,000 to 7,500 clones, about three quarters of them detected only once. Together, the top ten hold roughly 2.5% of the sample.

The sequence is built from TRBV11-3 and TRBJ2-1; the D assignment is uncertain and may be TRBD1 or TRBD2, with 5 bases supporting each. Sequences were derived from PBMCs, sampled before nivolumab (anti-PD-1) treatment. This clonotype was obtained from a person aged 35-80 years with oral cavity squamous cell carcinoma. The CDR3 region has the sequence CASSPTGGGNRMSEQFF. The nucleotide sequence is TGTGCCAGCAGCCCGACGGGTGGGGGTAACCGAATGAGTGAGCAGTTCTTC.